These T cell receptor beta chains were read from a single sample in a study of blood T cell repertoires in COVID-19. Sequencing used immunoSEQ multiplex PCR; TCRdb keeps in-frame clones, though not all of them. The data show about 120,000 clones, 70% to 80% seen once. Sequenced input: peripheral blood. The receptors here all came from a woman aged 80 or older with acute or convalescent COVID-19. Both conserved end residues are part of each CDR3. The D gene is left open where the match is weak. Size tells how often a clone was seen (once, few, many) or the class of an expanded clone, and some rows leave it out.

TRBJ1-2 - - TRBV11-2 CASSLDRGREGYGYTF TGTGCCAGCAGCTTAGATCGTGGCAGGGAGGGCTATGGCTACACCTTC
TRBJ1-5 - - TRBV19 CASSYQYNQPQHF TGTGCCAGTAGTTACCAGTACAATCAGCCCCAGCATTTT
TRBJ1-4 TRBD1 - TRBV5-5 CASSPGQGLDEKLFF TGTGCCAGCAGCCCCGGACAGGGTCTAGATGAAAAACTGTTTTTT
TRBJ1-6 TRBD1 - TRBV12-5 CASAPRGENSPLHF TGTGCTAGTGCCCCCAGGGGGGAAAATTCACCCCTCCACTTT
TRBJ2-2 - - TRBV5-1 CASSEEGSGELFF TGCGCCAGCAGCGAAGAGGGAAGCGGGGAGCTGTTTTTT
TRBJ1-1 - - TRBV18 CASSREGLNTEAFF TGTGCCAGCTCCCGCGAGGGATTGAACACTGAAGCTTTCTTT
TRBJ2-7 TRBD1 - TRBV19 CASSPRTGSYEQYF TGTGCCAGTAGTCCGAGGACAGGATCCTACGAGCAGTACTTC
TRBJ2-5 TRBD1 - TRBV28 CASSREHRGETQYF TGTGCCAGCAGTCGGGAACACAGGGGAGAGACCCAGTACTTC
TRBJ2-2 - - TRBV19 CASSPRRGPVTGELFF TGTGCCAGTAGTCCCCGGCGGGGGCCGGTCACCGGGGAGCTGTTTTTT
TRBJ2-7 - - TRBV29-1 CSARGGGGTSYEQYF TGCAGCGCCCGAGGGGGCGGGGGGACTTCCTACGAGCAGTACTTC
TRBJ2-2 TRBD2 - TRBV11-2 CASSWGLAGTGELFF TGTGCCAGCAGCTGGGGACTAGCGGGCACCGGGGAGCTGTTTTTT
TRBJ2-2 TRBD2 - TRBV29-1 CSVSGTSGTAGELFF TGCAGCGTCTCCGGGACTAGCGGGACGGCCGGGGAGCTGTTTTTT
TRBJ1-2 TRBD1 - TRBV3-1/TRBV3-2 CASSTGLYGYTF TGTGCCAGTTCGACAGGGTTATATGGCTACACCTTC
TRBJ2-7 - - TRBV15 CATSRDRRGEQYF TGTGCCACCAGCAGAGATCGACGGGGCGAGCAGTACTTC
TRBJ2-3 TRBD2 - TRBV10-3 CAISEGEGADTQYF TGTGCCATCAGTGAGGGGGAGGGCGCAGATACGCAGTATTTT
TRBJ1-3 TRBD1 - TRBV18 CASSPRDSSGNTIYF TGTGCCAGCTCACCTAGGGACAGCTCTGGAAACACCATATATTTT
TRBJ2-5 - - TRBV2 CASTRGGSQETQYF TGTGCCAGCACCAGGGGCGGGAGTCAAGAGACCCAGTACTTC
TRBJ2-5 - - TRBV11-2 CASSLQRGMETQYF TGTGCCAGCAGCTTACAACGAGGAATGGAGACCCAGTACTTC
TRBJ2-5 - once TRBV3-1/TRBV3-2 CASSQDLKLPQYF TGTGCCAGCAGCCAAGATCTTAAGCTACCCCAGTACTTC